This TCR beta chain was observed in a study of control samples from healthy donors and cancer patients. V shed 1 base and J shed 6 bases, with 19 bases lying between them. The CDR3 spans 17 residues. Looked up from germline, CDR1 is SEHNR and CDR2 is FQNEAQ (reference sequence). The protocol was immunoSEQ multiplex PCR, while the TCRdb copy is restricted to in-frame clones and leaves out a portion. The repertoire holds around 150,000 clones, with approximately 90% as singletons. Sequencing input: blood. The rearrangement links TRBV7-9 to TRBJ2-1, with TRBD1 as a possible D gene (6 bases). The TCR originated in a man aged 25 to 45 in good health. In DNA form, the CDR3 reads TGTGCCAGCAGCTTAGTTCTAGGACGTCGAGGGGGCAATGAGCAGTTCTTC. Translating it yields CASSLVLGRRGGNEQFF.